These 9 T cell receptor beta chains originate from one sample sequenced in a study of technical replicates of blood from a handful of donors (dated by TCRdb to 2015 to 2018). The library was obtained by the immunoSEQ multiplex PCR assay. The source is immuneACCESS, and TCRdb retained only in-frame sequences with V and J called. Part of the clones is not carried over; for the studies checked, unresolved V genes explain less than half of this, and the remainder is unexplained. The sample profile shows 84,000 or so clones; 93% of them were found once. The ten largest clones capture under 0.3% of the sample. Specimen: T cells isolated from PBMCs. The source of these receptors is a human donor in good health.

The chain recombines TRBV7-6 with TRBJ2-7; tentatively, D is TRBD1 (5 bases). The length of the CDR3 is 15 residues. The V gene lost 5 bases and the J gene lost 0 bases, with 14 bases spanning the gap. Germline lookup yields CDR1 SGHVS and CDR2 FNYEAQ. The CDR3 DNA reads TGTGCCAGCAGCCCCGGACAACTATCCTCCTACGAGCAGTACTTC. It codes for CASSPGQLSSYEQYF.

The chain employs TRBV21-1 and TRBJ2-5; the table's D gene call, TRBD1, was not cross checked with the DNA. TRBV21-1 is flagged as a pseudogene. This CDR3 spans 16 amino acids. CDR3 region: CASSKEDRGAPETQYF. The DNA for the CDR3 is TGTGCCAGCAGCAAAGAGGACAGGGGCGCGCCAGAGACCCAGTACTTC.

V is TRBV10-1 and J is TRBJ2-1; D possibly corresponds to TRBD2 (6 bases). Trimming shortened V by 9 bases and J by 0 bases, and 15 bases separated the two germline ends. The CDR3 runs to 15 residues. Germline V gene lookup returns CDR1 WNHNN and CDR2 SYGVQD (reference sequence). CDR3 protein: CARLFGTYSYNEQFF. In nucleotides, the CDR3 is TGCGCCAGACTCTTCGGGACTTACTCCTACAATGAGCAGTTCTTC.

The gene calls are TRBV4-1 and TRBJ2-7; a possible D gene is TRBD1 (6 bases). V shed 4 bases and J shed 0 bases, with 13 bases lying between them. The CDR3 spans 15 residues. Germline-derived CDR1 and CDR2 are MGHRA and YSYEKL. The CDR3 protein is CASSRARGSSYEQYF. CDR3 sequence (DNA): TGCGCCAGCAGCCGGGCCAGGGGAAGCTCCTACGAGCAGTACTTC.

The J gene is TRBJ2-3, the V gene TRBV7-8; 9 bases are a match to TRBD2. V shed 1 base, J shed 0 bases, and the junction held 2 bases outside the gene matches. Germline loops: CDR1 SGHVS, CDR2 FQNEAQ. The CDR3 totals 16 residues. This CDR3 reads CASSLGGGASTDTQYF. CDR3 coding DNA: TGTGCCAGCAGCTTAGGCGGGGGGGCTAGCACAGATACGCAGTATTTT.

This sequence joins TRBV25-1 and TRBJ2-7; tentatively, D is TRBD2 (5 bases). From germline, CDR1 is MGHDK and CDR2 SYGVNS. Trimming removed 8 bases at V and 6 bases at J, with 23 bases between. CDR3 length: 15 amino acids. Here the CDR3 DNA reads TGTGCCAGCTCGGGGAGACCCCAGACATTCTCCGAGCAGTACTTC. Residues: CASSGRPQTFSEQYF.

The chain recombines TRBV5-1 with TRBJ2-1; no firm D call. CDR1 and CDR2 from the germline V gene are SGHRS and YFSETQ. V gave up 0 bases and J gave up 1 base, with 5 bases separating them. The CDR3 is made up of 14 amino acids. CDR3 protein: CASSLGLSYNEQFF. The CDR3 nucleotides are TGCGCCAGCAGCTTGGGGCTGTCCTACAATGAGCAGTTCTTC.

The V and J genes are TRBV10-3 and TRBJ1-5; 9 bases fit TRBD1. The length of the CDR3 is 14 residues. Germline-derived CDR1 and CDR2 are ENHRY and SYGVKD. V was clipped by 8 bases and J by 5 bases; unmatched bases: 7. The CDR3 reads CAIRGQGRDQPQHF. The CDR3, as DNA: TGTGCCATCCGTGGACAGGGGAGAGATCAGCCCCAGCATTTT.

This sequence joins TRBV29-1 and TRBJ2-7; 13 bases fit TRBD2. J lost 3 bases, V lost 7 bases, and 3 bases had no gene match. This CDR3 spans 13 amino acids. Germline CDR1 reads SQVTM; CDR2 reads ANQGSEA. The CDR3 DNA reads as TGCAGCGCACGACTAGCGGGGGGCTACGAGCAGTACTTC. Translation gives CSARLAGGYEQYF.